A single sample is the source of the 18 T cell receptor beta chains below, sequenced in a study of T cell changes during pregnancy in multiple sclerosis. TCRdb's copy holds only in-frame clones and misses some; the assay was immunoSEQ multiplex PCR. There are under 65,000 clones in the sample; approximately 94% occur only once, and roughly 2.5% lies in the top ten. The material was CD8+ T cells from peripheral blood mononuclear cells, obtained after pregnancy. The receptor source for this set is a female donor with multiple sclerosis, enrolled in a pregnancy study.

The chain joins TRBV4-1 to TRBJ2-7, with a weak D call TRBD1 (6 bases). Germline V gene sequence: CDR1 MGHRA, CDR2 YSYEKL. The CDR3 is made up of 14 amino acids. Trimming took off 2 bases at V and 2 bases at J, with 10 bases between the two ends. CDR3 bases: TGCGCCAGCAGCCAAAAACAGGGCCCCTACGAGCAGTACTTC. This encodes CASSQKQGPYEQYF.

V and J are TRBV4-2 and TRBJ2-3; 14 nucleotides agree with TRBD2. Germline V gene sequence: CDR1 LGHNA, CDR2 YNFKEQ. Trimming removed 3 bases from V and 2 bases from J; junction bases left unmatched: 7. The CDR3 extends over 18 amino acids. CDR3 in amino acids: CASSQGLAGAGDTDTQYF. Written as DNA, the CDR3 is TGTGCCAGCAGCCAGGGACTAGCGGGAGCTGGGGACACAGATACGCAGTATTTT.

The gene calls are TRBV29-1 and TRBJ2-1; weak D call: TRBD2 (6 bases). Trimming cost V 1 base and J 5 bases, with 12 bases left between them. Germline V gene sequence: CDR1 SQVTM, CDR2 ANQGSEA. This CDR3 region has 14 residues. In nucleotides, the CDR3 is TGCAGCGTTGAAGGGCTAGCGTCAGACAATGAGCAGTTCTTC. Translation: CSVEGLASDNEQFF.

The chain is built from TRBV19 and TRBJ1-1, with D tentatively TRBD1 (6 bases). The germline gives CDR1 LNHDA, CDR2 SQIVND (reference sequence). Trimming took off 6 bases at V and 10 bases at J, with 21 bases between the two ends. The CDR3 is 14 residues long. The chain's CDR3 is CASSRDNTRHGAFF. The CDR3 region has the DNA TGTGCCAGTAGCCGGGACAACACACGTCACGGAGCTTTCTTT.

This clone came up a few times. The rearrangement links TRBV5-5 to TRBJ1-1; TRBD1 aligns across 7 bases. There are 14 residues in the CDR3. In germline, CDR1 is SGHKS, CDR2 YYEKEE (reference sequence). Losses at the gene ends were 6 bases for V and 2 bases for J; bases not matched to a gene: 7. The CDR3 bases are TGTGCCAGCACCGACAGGGTTGGAAACACTGAAGCTTTCTTT. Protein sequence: CASTDRVGNTEAFF.

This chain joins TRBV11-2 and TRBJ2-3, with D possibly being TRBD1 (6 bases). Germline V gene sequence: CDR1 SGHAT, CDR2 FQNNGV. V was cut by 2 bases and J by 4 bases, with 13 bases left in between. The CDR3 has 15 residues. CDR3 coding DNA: TGTGCCAGCAGCTTATTACAGGGTGGACCAGATACGCAGTATTTT. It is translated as CASSLLQGGPDTQYF. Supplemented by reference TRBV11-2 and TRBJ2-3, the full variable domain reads EAGVAQSPRYKIIEKRQSVAFWCNPISGHATLYWYQQILGQGPKLLIQFQNNGVVDDSQLPKDRFSAERLKGVDSTLKIQPAKLEDSAVYLCASSLLQGGPDTQYFGPGTRLTVL.

CDR3 nucleotide sequence: TGTGCCAGCAGTGACAGTGCCTACGAGCAGTACTTC. Protein product: CASSDSAYEQYF. The chain couples TRBV2 to TRBJ2-7; D is ambiguous. V lost 3 bases and J lost 2, with 5 bases in between. The germline CDR1 and CDR2 sequences are SNHLY and FYNNEI. This CDR3 is built from 12 residues.

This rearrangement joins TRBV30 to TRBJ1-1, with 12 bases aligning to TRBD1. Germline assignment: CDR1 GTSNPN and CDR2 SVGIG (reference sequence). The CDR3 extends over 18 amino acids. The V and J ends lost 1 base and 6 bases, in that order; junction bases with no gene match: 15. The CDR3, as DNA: TGTGCCTGGAGTGGGCTGCCGGGACAGGGGGCGAATCCCCCTGAAGCTTTCTTT. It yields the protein CAWSGLPGQGANPPEAFF.

The CDR3 reads CASSNPGTYNEQFF. CDR3 coding DNA: TGTGCCAGTAGTAACCCGGGAACCTACAATGAGCAGTTCTTC. J is TRBJ2-1 and V is TRBV19; D is perhaps TRBD2 (5 bases). Trimming cost V 4 bases and J 2 bases, with 9 bases left between them. The CDR3 has 14 amino acids. Germline CDR1 reads LNHDA; CDR2 reads SQIVND (reference sequence).

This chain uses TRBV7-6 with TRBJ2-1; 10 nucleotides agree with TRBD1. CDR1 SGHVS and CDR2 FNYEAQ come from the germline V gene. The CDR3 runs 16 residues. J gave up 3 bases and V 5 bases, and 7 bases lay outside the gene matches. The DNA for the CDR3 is TGTGCCAGCAGCGTCGCCGGGACAGGGGACTACAATGAGCAGTTCTTC. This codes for CASSVAGTGDYNEQFF.

This chain's CDR3 is CASSLSGTGENEQFF. CDR3 nucleotides: TGCGCCAGCAGCCTGTCCGGGACAGGTGAGAATGAGCAGTTCTTC. This chain connects TRBV5-1 to TRBJ2-1; 8 bases line up with TRBD1. V lost 4 bases to trimming and J lost 7 bases; unmatched junction nucleotides: 10. The germline V gene has CDR1 SGHRS and CDR2 YFSETQ. This CDR3 has 15 residues.

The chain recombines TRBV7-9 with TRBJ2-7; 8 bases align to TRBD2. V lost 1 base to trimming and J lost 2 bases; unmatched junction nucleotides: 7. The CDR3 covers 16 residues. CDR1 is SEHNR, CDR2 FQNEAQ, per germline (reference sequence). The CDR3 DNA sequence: TGTGCCAGCAGCTTAGGCAGGGGACTAGAGACCTACGAGCAGTACTTC. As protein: CASSLGRGLETYEQYF.

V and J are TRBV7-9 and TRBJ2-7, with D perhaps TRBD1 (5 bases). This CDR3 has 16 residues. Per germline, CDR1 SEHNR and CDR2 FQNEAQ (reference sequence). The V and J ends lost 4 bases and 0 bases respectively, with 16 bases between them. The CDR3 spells CASSSSQASVSYEQYF. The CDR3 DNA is TGTGCCAGCAGCTCTTCACAGGCGTCCGTCTCCTACGAGCAGTACTTC.

CDR3 sequence: CASSYRQGTYEQYF. The CDR3 DNA sequence: TGTGCCAGCAGTTACCGCCAGGGAACCTACGAGCAGTACTTC. This chain connects TRBV6-5 to TRBJ2-7, with a weak D call TRBD1 (5 bases). The germline CDR1 and CDR2 sequences are MNHEY and SVGAGI. With 2 bases removed from V and 2 bases from J, the gap between germline ends came to 10 bases. CDR3 length: 14 amino acids.

This CDR3 reads CAWSSQVRGQRRSSYNEQFF. CDR3 coding DNA: TGTGCCTGGAGTAGCCAGGTCAGGGGGCAAAGGCGGAGCTCCTACAATGAGCAGTTCTTC. J is TRBJ2-1 and V is TRBV30; TRBD1 matches at 8 bases. This CDR3 is 20 amino acids long. From germline, CDR1 is GTSNPN and CDR2 SVGIG (reference sequence). J lost 0 bases, V lost 2 bases, and 18 bases had no gene match.

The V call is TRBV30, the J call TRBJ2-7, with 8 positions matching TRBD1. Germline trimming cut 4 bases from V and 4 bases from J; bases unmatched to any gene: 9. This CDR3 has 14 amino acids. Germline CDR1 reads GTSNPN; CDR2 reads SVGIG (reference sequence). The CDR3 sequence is CAWTYGTGIYEQYF. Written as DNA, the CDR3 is TGTGCCTGGACCTACGGGACAGGAATTTACGAGCAGTACTTC.

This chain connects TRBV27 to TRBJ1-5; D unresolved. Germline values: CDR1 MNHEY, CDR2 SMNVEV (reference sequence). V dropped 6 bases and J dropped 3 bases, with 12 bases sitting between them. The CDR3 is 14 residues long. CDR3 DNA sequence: TGTGCCAGCAGCCGCCTCGACTCCAATCAGCCCCAGCATTTT. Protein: CASSRLDSNQPQHF.

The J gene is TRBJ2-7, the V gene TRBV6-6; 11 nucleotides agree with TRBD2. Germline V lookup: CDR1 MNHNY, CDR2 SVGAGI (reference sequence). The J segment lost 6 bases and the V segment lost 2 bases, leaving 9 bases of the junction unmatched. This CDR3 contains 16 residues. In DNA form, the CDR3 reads TGTGCCAGCAGTTACAGGACTAGCGGGCGAGGAGTCGAGCAGTACTTC. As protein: CASSYRTSGRGVEQYF.